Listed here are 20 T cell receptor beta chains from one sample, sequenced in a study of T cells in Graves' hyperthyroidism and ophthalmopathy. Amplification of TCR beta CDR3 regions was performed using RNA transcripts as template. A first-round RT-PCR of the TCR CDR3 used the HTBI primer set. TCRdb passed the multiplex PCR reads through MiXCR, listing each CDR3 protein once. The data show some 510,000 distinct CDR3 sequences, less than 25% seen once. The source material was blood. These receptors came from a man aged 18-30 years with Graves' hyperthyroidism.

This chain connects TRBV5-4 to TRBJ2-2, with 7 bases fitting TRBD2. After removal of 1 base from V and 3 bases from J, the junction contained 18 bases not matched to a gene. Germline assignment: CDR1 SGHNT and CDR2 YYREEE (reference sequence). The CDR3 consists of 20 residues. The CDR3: CASSLRAVAGVPKDTGELFF. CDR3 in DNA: TGTGCCAGCAGCTTGAGAGCCGTGGCGGGGGTACCGAAGGACACCGGGGAGCTGTTTTTT.

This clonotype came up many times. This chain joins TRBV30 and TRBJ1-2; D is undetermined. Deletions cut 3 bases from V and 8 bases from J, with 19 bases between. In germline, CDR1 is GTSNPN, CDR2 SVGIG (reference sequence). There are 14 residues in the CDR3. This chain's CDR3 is CAWRLLYEEEGYTF. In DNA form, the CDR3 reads TGTGCCTGGAGACTTTTGTATGAGGAGGAGGGCTACACCTTC.

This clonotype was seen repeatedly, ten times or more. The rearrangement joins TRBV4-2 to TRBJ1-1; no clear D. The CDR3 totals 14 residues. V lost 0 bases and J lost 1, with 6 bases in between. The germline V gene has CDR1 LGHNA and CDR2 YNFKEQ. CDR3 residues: CASSQDVGNTEAFF. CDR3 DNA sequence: TGTGCCAGCAGCCAAGATGTGGGGAACACTGAAGCTTTCTTT.

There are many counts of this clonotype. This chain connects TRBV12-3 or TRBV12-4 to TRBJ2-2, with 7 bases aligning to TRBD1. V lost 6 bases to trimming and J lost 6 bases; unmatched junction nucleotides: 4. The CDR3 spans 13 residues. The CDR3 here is CASSVQGAGELFF. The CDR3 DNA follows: TGTGCCAGCAGCGTTCAGGGGGCCGGGGAGCTGTTTTTT.

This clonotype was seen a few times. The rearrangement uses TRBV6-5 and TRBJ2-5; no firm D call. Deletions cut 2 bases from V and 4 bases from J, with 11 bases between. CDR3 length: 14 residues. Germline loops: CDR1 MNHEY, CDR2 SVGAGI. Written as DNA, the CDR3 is TGTGCCAGCAGTTACCGGGTGGTCGGAGAGACCCAGTACTTC. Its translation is CASSYRVVGETQYF.

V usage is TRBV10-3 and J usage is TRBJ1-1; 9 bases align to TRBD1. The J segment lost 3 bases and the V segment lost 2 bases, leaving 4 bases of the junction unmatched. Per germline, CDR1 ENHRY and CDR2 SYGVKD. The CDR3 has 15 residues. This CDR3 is CAISEGQGTDTEAFF. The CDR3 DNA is TGTGCCATCAGTGAGGGACAGGGGACCGACACTGAAGCTTTCTTT.

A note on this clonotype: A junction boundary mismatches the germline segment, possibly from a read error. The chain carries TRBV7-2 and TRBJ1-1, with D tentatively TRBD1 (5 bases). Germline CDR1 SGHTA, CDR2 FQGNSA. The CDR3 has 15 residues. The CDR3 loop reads CASSSPAVGDADAFF. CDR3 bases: TGTGCCAGCAGCTCCCCTGCAGTAGGGGACGCTGATGCTTTCTTT.

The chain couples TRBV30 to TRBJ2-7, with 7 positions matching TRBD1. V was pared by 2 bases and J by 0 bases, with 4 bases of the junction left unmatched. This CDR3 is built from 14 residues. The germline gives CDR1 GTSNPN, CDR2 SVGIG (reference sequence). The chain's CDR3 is CAWSRDRSSYEQYF. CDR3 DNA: TGTGCCTGGAGTAGGGACAGAAGCTCCTACGAGCAGTACTTC.

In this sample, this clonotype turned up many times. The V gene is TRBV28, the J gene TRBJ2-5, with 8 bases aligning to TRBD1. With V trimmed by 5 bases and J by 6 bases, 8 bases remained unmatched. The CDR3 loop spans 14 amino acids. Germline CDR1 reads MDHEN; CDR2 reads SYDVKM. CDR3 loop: CASSRRQGWQTQYF. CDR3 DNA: TGTGCCAGCAGTCGGCGACAGGGGTGGCAGACCCAGTACTTC.

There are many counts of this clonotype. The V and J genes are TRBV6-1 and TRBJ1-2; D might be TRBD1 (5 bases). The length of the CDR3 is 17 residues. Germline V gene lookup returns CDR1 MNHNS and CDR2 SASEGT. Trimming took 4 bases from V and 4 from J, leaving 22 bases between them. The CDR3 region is CASSGLGFREPLYGYTF. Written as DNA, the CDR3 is TGTGCCAGCAGTGGGCTGGGGTTCAGGGAGCCCCTCTATGGCTACACCTTC.

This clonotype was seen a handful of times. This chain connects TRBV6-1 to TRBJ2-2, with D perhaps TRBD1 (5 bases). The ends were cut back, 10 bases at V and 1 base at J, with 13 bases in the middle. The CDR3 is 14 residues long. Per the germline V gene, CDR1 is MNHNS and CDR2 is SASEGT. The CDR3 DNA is TGTGCCACCACTCCAACAGGGAACACCGGGGAGCTGTTTTTT. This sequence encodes CATTPTGNTGELFF.

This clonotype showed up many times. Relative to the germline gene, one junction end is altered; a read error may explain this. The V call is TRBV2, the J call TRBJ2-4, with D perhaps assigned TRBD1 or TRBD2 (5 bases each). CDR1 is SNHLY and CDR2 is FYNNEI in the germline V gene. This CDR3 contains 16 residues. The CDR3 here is CASSEGPRVAKNIKYF. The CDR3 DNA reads TGTGCCAGCAGTGAGGGACCGAGGGTAGCCAAAAACATTAAGTACTTC.

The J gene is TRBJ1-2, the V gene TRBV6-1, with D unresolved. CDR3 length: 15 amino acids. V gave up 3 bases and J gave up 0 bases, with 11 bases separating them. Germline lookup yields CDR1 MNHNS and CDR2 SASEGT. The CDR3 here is CASSDQRTANYGYTF. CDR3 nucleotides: TGTGCCAGCAGTGACCAAAGGACGGCTAACTATGGCTACACCTTC.

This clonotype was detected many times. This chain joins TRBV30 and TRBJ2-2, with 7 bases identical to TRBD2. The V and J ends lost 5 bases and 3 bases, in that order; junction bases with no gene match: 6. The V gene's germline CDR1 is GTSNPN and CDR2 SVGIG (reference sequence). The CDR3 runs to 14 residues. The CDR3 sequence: CAWQRGWDTGELFF. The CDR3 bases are TGTGCCTGGCAGCGGGGATGGGACACCGGGGAGCTGTTTTTT. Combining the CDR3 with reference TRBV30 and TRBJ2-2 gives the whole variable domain SQTIHQWPATLVQPVGSPLSLECTVEGTSNPNLYWYRQAAGRGLQLLFYSVGIGQISSEVPQNLSASRPQDRQFILSSKKLLLSDSGFYLCAWQRGWDTGELFFGEGSRLTVL.

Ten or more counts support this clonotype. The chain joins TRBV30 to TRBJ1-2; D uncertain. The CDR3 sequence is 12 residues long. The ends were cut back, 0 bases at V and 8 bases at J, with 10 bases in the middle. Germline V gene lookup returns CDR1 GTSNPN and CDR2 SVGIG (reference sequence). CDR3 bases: TGTGCCTGGAGTGTGTTGGGAGGCGGCTACACCTTC. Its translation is CAWSVLGGGYTF.

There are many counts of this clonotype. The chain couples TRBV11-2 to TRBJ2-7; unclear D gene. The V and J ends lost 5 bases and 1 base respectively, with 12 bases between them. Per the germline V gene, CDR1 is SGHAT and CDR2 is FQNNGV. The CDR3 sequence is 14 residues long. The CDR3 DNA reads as TGTGCCAGCAGCCCCCTGAACTGGTCCTACGAGCAGTACTTC. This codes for CASSPLNWSYEQYF.

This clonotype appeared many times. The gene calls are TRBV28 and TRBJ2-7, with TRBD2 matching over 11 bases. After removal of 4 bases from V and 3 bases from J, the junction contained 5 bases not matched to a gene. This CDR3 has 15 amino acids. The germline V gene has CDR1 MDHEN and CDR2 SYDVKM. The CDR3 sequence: CASSSPTSGNYEQYF. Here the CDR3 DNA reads TGTGCCAGCAGTTCCCCGACTAGCGGGAACTACGAGCAGTACTTC. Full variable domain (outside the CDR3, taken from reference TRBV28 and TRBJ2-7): DVKVTQSSRYLVKRTGEKVFLECVQDMDHENMFWYRQDPGLGLRLIYFSYDVKMKEKGDIPEGYSVSREKKERFSLILESASTNQTSMYLCASSSPTSGNYEQYFGPGTRLTVT.

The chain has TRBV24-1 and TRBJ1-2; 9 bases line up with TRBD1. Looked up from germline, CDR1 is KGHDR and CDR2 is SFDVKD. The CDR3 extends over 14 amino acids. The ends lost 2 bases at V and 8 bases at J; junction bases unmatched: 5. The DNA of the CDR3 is TGTGCCACCAGTGATTGGGGACAGGGAGAAGGCTACACCTTC. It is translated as CATSDWGQGEGYTF.

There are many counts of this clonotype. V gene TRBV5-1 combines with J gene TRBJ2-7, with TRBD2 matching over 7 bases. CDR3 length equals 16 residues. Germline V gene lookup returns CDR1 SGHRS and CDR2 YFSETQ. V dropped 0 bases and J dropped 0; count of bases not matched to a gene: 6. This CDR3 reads CASSLAPSGSSYEQYF. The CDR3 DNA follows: TGCGCCAGCAGCTTGGCGCCTAGCGGATCCTCCTACGAGCAGTACTTC.

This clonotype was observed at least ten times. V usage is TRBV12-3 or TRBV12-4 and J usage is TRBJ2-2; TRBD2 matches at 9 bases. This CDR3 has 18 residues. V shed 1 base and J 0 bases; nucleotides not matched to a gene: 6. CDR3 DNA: TGTGCCAGCAGTTTAGGTAGCGGGGGTACGGCGAACACCGGGGAGCTGTTTTTT. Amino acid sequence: CASSLGSGGTANTGELFF.